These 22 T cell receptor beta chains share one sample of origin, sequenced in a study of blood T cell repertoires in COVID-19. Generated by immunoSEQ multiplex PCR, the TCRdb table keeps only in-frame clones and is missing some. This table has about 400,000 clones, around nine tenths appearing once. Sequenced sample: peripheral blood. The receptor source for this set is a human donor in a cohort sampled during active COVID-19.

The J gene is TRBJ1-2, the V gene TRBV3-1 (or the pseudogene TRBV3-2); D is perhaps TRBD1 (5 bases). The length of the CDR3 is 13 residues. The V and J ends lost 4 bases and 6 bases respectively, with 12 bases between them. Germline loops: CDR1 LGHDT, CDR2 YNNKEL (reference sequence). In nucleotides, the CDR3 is TGTGCCAGCAGCCTGGGGGGAGGTAATGGCTACACCTTC. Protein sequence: CASSLGGGNGYTF.

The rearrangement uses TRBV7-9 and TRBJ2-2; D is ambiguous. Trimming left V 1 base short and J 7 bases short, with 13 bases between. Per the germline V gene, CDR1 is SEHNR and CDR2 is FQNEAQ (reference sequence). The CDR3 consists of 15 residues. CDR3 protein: CASSLVASSGGELFF. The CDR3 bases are TGTGCCAGCAGCTTAGTTGCGTCGTCCGGCGGGGAGCTGTTTTTT.

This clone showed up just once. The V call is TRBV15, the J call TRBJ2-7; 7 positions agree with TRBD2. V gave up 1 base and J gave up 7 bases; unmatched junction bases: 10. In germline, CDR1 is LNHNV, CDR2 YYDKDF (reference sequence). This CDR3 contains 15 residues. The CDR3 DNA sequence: TGTGCCACCAGCAGAGCCACTAGCGCAAAGGGAGAGCAGTACTTC. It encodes CATSRATSAKGEQYF.

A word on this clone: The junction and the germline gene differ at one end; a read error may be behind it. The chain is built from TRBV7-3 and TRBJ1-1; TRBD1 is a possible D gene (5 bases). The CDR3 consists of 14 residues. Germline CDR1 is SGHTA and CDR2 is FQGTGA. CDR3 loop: CASAPLGGNAEAFF. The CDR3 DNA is TGTGCCAGTGCTCCTCTGGGGGGGAACGCTGAAGCTTTCTTT.

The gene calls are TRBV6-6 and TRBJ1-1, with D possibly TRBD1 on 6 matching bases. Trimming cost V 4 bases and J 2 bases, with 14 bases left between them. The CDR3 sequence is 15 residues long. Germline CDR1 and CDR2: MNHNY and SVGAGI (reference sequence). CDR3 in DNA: TGTGCCAGCAGTTCGACAGGAACGCTAAACACTGAAGCTTTCTTT. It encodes CASSSTGTLNTEAFF.

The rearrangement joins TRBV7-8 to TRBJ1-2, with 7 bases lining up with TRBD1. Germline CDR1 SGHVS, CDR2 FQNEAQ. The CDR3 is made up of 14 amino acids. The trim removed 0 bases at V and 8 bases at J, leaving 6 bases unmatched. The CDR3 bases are TGTGCCAGCAGCTTAGCGAAGGGGGCGCAGGGCTACACCTTC. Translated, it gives CASSLAKGAQGYTF.

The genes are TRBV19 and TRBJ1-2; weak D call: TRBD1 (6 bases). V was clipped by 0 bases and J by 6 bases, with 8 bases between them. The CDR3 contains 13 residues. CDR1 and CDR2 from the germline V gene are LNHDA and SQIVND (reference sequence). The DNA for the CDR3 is TGTGCCAGTAGTATAGACAGGGGAAATGGCTACACCTTC. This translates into CASSIDRGNGYTF.

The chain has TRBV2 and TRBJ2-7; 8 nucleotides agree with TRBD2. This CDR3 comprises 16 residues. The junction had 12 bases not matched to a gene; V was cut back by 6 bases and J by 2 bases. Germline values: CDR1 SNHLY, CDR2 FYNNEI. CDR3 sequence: CASSSPASGFTYEQYF. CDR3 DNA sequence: TGTGCCAGCAGCTCCCCCGCTAGCGGGTTTACCTACGAGCAGTACTTC.

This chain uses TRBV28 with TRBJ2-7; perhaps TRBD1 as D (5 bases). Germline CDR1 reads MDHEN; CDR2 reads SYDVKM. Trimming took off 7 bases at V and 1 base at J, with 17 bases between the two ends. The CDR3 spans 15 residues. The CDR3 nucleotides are TGTGCCAGCATCTCACAGGCCAAAGGATCCTACGAGCAGTACTTC. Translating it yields CASISQAKGSYEQYF.

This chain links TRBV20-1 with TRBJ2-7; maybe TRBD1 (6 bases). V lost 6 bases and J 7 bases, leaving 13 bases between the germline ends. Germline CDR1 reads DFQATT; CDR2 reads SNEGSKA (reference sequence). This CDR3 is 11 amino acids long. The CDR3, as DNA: TGCAGTGCCCGACAGGTGTGGGAGCAGTACTTC. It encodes CSARQVWEQYF.

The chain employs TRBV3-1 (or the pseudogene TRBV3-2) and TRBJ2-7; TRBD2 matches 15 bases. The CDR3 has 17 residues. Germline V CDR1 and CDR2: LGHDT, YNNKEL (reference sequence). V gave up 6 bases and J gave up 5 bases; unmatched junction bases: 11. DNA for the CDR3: TGTGCCAGCAGACCGGGACTAGCGGGAGGTGGGCCCAACGAGCAGTACTTC. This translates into CASRPGLAGGGPNEQYF.

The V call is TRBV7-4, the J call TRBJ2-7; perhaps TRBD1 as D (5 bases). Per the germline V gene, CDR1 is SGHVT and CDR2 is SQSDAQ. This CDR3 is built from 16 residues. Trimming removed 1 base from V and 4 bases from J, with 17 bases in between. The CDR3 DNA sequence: TGTGCCAGCAGCTTAGAGACTCAACAGGCAAATTACGAGCAGTACTTC. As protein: CASSLETQQANYEQYF.

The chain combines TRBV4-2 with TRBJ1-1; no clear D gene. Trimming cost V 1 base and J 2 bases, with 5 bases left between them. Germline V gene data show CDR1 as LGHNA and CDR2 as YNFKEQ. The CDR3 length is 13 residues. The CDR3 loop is CASSQGPNTEAFF. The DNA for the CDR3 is TGTGCCAGCAGCCAAGGTCCTAACACTGAAGCTTTCTTT.

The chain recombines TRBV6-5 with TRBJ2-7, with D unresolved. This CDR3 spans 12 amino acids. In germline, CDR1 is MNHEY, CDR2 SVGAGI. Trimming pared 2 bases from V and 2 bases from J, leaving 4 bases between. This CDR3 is CASSYTPYEQYF. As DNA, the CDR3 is TGTGCCAGCAGTTACACTCCCTACGAGCAGTACTTC.

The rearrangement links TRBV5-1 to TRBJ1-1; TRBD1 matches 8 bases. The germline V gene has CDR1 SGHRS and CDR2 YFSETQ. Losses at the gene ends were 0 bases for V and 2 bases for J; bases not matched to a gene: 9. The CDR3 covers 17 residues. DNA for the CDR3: TGCGCCAGCAGCTTGGCGGGGGCAGGGGGCTTTAACACTGAAGCTTTCTTT. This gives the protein CASSLAGAGGFNTEAFF.

The CDR3 spells CATSRRTGQVPFF. CDR3 bases: TGTGCCACCAGCAGAAGGACCGGACAGGTACCGTTCTTC. V usage is TRBV15 and J usage is TRBJ2-1; 7 positions match TRBD1. Germline V gene data show CDR1 as LNHNV and CDR2 as YYDKDF (reference sequence). V shed 2 bases and J 15 bases; nucleotides not matched to a gene: 10. CDR3 length: 13 amino acids.

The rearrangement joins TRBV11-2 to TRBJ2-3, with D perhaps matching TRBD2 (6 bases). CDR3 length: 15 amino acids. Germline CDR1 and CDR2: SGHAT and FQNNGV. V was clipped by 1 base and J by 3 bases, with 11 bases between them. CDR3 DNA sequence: TGTGCCAGCAGCTTAGTTTCGGGGGTGACAGATACGCAGTATTTT. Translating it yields CASSLVSGVTDTQYF.

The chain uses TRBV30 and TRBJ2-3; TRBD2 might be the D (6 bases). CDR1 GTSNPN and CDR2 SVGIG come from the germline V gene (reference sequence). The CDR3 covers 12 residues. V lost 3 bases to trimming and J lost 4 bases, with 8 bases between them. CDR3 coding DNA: TGTGCCTGGAGCCGGGACTCAGATACGCAGTATTTT. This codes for CAWSRDSDTQYF.

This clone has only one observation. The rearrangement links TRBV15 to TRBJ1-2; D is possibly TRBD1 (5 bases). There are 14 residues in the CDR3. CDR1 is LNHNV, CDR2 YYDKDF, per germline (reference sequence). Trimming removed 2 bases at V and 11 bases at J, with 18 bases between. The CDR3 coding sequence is TGTGCCACCAGCAGATCGAGAGCCCAGGGCCTGTACACCTTC. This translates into CATSRSRAQGLYTF. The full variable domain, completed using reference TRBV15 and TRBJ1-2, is DAMVIQNPRYQVTQFGKPVTLSCSQTLNHNVMYWYQQKSSQAPKLLFHYYDKDFNNEADTPDNFQSRRPNTSFCFLDIRSPGLGDTAMYLCATSRSRAQGLYTFGSGTRLTVV.

The CDR3 protein is CASSTSSDNEQFF. The CDR3 region has the DNA TGTGCCAGCAGCACCTCTAGCGACAATGAGCAGTTCTTC. The chain carries TRBV7-2 and TRBJ2-1; D may be TRBD2 (6 bases). Trimming removed 5 bases at V and 5 bases at J, with 10 bases between. The CDR3 covers 13 residues. Germline CDR1 reads SGHTA; CDR2 reads FQGNSA.

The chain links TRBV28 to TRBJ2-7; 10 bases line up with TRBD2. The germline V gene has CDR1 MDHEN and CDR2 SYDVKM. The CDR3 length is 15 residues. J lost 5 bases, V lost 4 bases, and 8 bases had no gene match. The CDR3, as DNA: TGTGCCAGCAGTTCCGGACAGCTAGCGGGAGACGAGCAGTACTTC. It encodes CASSSGQLAGDEQYF.

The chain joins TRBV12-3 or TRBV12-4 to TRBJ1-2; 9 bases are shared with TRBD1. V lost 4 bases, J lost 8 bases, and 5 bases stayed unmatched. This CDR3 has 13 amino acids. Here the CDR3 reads CASSSGQGVGYTF. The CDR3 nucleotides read TGTGCCAGCAGTTCGGGACAGGGCGTGGGCTACACCTTC.